Following are 24 T cell receptor beta chains from one sample sequenced in a study of blood T cell repertoires in COVID-19. Sequenced by immunoSEQ multiplex PCR; TCRdb stores in-frame clones only, minus some. The repertoire includes more than 95,000 clones, roughly 80% of them detected once, and approximately 26% sits in the top ten. Sequences were obtained from peripheral blood. These receptors came from a man in his sixties with acute or convalescent COVID-19.

V is TRBV3-1 (or the pseudogene TRBV3-2) and J is TRBJ1-5; D is uncertain. The CDR3 totals 12 residues. Deletions cut 0 bases from V and 10 bases from J, with 7 bases between. Germline V CDR1 and CDR2: LGHDT, YNNKEL (reference sequence). In DNA, the CDR3 is TGTGCCAGCAGCCAAGATTCAGGTCCCCAGCATTTT. It is translated as CASSQDSGPQHF.

The chain carries TRBV2 and TRBJ2-7; 10 positions agree with TRBD2. Germline V gene data show CDR1 as SNHLY and CDR2 as FYNNEI. Trimming cost V 6 bases and J 3 bases; bases outside gene matches: 5. The CDR3 totals 14 residues. The CDR3 nucleotides read TGTGCCAGCAGCGGACTAGCGGCGGGCTACGAGCAGTACGTC. It specifies CASSGLAAGYEQYV.

This chain links TRBV4-1 with TRBJ1-5, with 11 bases matching TRBD1. Germline V gene sequence: CDR1 MGHRA, CDR2 YSYEKL. V lost 2 bases and J lost 5; bases outside the gene matches: 2. The CDR3 runs to 15 residues. CDR3 residues: CASSQRTGGDQPQHF. DNA for the CDR3: TGCGCCAGCAGCCAACGGACAGGGGGCGATCAGCCCCAGCATTTT.

The V call is TRBV12-3 or TRBV12-4, the J call TRBJ2-3; a weak D match, TRBD1 (5 bases). The CDR3 spans 13 residues. V dropped 7 bases and J dropped 6 bases, with 14 bases sitting between them. This CDR3 reads CASIIDSSDTQYF. DNA for the CDR3: TGTGCCAGCATCATTGACAGCTCGGATACGCAGTATTTT.

V and J are TRBV5-4 and TRBJ2-5; the match to TRBD1 covers 7 bases. The junction had 12 bases not matched to a gene; V was cut back by 4 bases and J by 9 bases. This CDR3 contains 14 residues. Germline V gene data show CDR1 as SGHNT and CDR2 as YYREEE (reference sequence). CDR3 in DNA: TGTGCCAGCAGCCAAACCGGGACAGTCGCGTCCCAGTACTTC. Protein product: CASSQTGTVASQYF.

This chain uses TRBV10-2 with TRBJ2-5, with a weak D call TRBD1 (6 bases). Germline CDR1 reads WSHSY; CDR2 reads SAAADI. V was trimmed by 8 bases and J by 2 bases, leaving 9 bases between them. There are 12 residues in the CDR3. CDR3 amino acids: CASGGQQETQYF. Written as DNA, the CDR3 is TGCGCCAGCGGCGGACAGCAAGAGACCCAGTACTTC.

The rearrangement joins TRBV5-6 to TRBJ1-2; no clear D. This CDR3 has 13 amino acids. Germline-derived CDR1 and CDR2 are SGHDT and YYEEEE. V was trimmed by 0 bases and J by 2 bases, leaving 5 bases between them. The CDR3 loop reads CASSLVRNYGYTF. The CDR3 region has the DNA TGTGCCAGCAGCTTGGTCAGGAACTATGGCTACACCTTC. The entire variable domain, with the rest obtained from reference TRBV5-6 and TRBJ1-2, is as follows: DAGVTQSPTHLIKTRGQQVTLRCSPKSGHDTVSWYQQALGQGPQFIFQYYEEEERQRGNFPDRFSGHQFPNYSSELNVNALLLGDSALYLCASSLVRNYGYTFGSGTRLTVV.

The chain carries TRBV27 and TRBJ2-7; 8 bases are shared with TRBD1. The V segment lost 3 bases and the J segment 2 bases; nucleotides outside the gene matches: 3. Germline V gene lookup returns CDR1 MNHEY and CDR2 SMNVEV (reference sequence). The CDR3 is made up of 14 amino acids. The CDR3 coding sequence is TGTGCCAGCAGTTTGATGACAGGGGCCTACGAGCAGTACGTC. Translation: CASSLMTGAYEQYV.

J is TRBJ2-5 and V is TRBV3-1 (or the pseudogene TRBV3-2); 10 bases map to TRBD2. This CDR3 has 17 amino acids. With V trimmed by 1 base and J by 1 base, 6 bases remained unmatched. Per germline, CDR1 LGHDT and CDR2 YNNKEL (reference sequence). CDR3 coding DNA: TGTGCCAGCAGCCAAGGGTTAGCGGGAGGCGTCCAAGAGACCCAGTACTTC. Translation gives CASSQGLAGGVQETQYF.

The chain combines TRBV3-1 (or the pseudogene TRBV3-2) with TRBJ1-5; D uncertain. V was clipped by 1 base and J by 6 bases, with 7 bases between them. Germline V gene sequence: CDR1 LGHDT, CDR2 YNNKEL (reference sequence). CDR3 length: 13 residues. The CDR3 bases are TGTGCCAGCAGCCAAGGTAGAGGTCAGCCCCAGCATTTT. It encodes CASSQGRGQPQHF.

This clone has just one count. V usage is TRBV11-2 and J usage is TRBJ2-1; D remains unclear. CDR3 length: 11 amino acids. CDR1 is SGHAT, CDR2 FQNNGV, per germline. V was cut by 2 bases and J by 9 bases, with 5 bases left in between. This CDR3 reads CASSLILEQFF. The CDR3 DNA reads TGTGCCAGCAGCTTAATCCTTGAGCAGTTCTTC. Looking up the rest from reference TRBV11-2 and TRBJ2-1 gives the full variable domain: EAGVAQSPRYKIIEKRQSVAFWCNPISGHATLYWYQQILGQGPKLLIQFQNNGVVDDSQLPKDRFSAERLKGVDSTLKIQPAKLEDSAVYLCASSLILEQFFGPGTRLTVL.

V gene TRBV7-3 combines with J gene TRBJ1-2; TRBD1 matches at 7 bases. This CDR3 is 16 amino acids long. Germline loops: CDR1 SGHTA, CDR2 FQGTGA. The V segment lost 1 base and the J segment 8 bases; nucleotides outside the gene matches: 13. In DNA form, the CDR3 reads TGTGCCAGCAGCTTAAGGTTCAGGGGGACAACTATCGGCTACACCTTC. This codes for CASSLRFRGTTIGYTF.

The V gene is TRBV24-1, the J gene TRBJ1-2; 9 positions match TRBD1. The ends lost 3 bases at V and 5 bases at J; junction bases unmatched: 9. This CDR3 is built from 16 residues. In germline, CDR1 is KGHDR, CDR2 SFDVKD. The CDR3 DNA reads TGTGCCACCAGTGATGCCGGGACAGGGACCCATTATGGCTACACCTTC. Its translation is CATSDAGTGTHYGYTF.

The V call is TRBV4-3, the J call TRBJ1-1; D gene unclear. Germline assignment: CDR1 LGHNA and CDR2 YSLEER. The CDR3 sequence is 14 residues long. Trimming took 2 bases from V and 1 from J, leaving 8 bases between them. Written as DNA, the CDR3 is TGCGCCAGCAGCCAAATACGGGGGAACACTGAAGCTTTCTTT. It yields the protein CASSQIRGNTEAFF.

This clone was recorded a few times. This sequence joins TRBV11-2 and TRBJ1-2; perhaps TRBD1 as D (5 bases). This CDR3 comprises 14 residues. The germline V and J ends were trimmed by 8 bases and 7 bases, with 20 bases remaining between them. The germline V gene has CDR1 SGHAT and CDR2 FQNNGV. The chain's CDR3 is CASDRQRGLSGYTF. The DNA of the CDR3 is TGTGCCAGCGATAGACAAAGGGGTCTATCTGGCTACACCTTC.

The CDR3 protein is CASSRGTGSYGYTF. Here the CDR3 DNA reads TGTGCCAGCAGTCGCGGGACAGGCAGCTATGGCTACACCTTC. This sequence joins TRBV6-5 and TRBJ1-2; the match to TRBD1 covers 8 bases. The CDR3 extends over 14 amino acids. Trimming at V came to 5 bases and at J to 4 bases, leaving 6 bases not matched to a gene. Germline V gene sequence: CDR1 MNHEY, CDR2 SVGAGI.

The chain is built from TRBV19 and TRBJ1-5; 8 bases map to TRBD1. Germline CDR1 reads LNHDA; CDR2 reads SQIVND (reference sequence). This CDR3 has 19 residues. The junction had 20 bases not matched to a gene; V was cut back by 5 bases and J by 5 bases. CDR3 amino acids: CASSAKTGVIGQTYQPQHF. The CDR3 DNA is TGTGCCAGTAGTGCCAAGACAGGGGTGATAGGTCAAACTTATCAGCCCCAGCATTTT. The variable domain in full, with the rest retrieved from reference TRBV19 and TRBJ1-5, is DGGITQSPKYLFRKEGQNVTLSCEQNLNHDAMYWYRQDPGQGLRLIYYSQIVNDFQKGDIAEGYSVSREKKESFPLTVTSAQKNPTAFYLCASSAKTGVIGQTYQPQHFGDGTRLSIL.

DNA for the CDR3: TGTGCCAGCAGTTCGCCGGAGACAGGCCTCAATTCCTATGGCTACACCTTC. Translation gives CASSSPETGLNSYGYTF. The chain joins TRBV6-2 or TRBV6-3 to TRBJ1-2; weak D call: TRBD1 (6 bases). This CDR3 has 17 amino acids. With 4 bases removed from V and 4 bases from J, the gap between germline ends came to 22 bases. Germline values: CDR1 MNHEY, CDR2 SVGEGT.

The chain couples TRBV28 to TRBJ2-7, with D possibly being TRBD2 (5 bases). V was pared by 6 bases and J by 2 bases, with 14 bases between. The CDR3 is made up of 14 amino acids. Germline V lookup: CDR1 MDHEN, CDR2 SYDVKM. This CDR3 reads CASRGGGRPYEQYF. DNA for the CDR3: TGTGCCAGCAGGGGCGGCGGGCGCCCCTACGAGCAGTACTTC.

The V gene is TRBV24-1, the J gene TRBJ1-2, with 7 bases fitting TRBD1. V lost 3 bases, J lost 5 bases, and 2 bases stayed unmatched. Per the germline V gene, CDR1 is KGHDR and CDR2 is SFDVKD. This CDR3 has 13 residues. The CDR3 DNA reads TGTGCCACCAGTGATAGGGGGCCTTATGGCTACACCTTC. Translating it yields CATSDRGPYGYTF.

CDR3 residues: CASSLTGMSFF. The CDR3 DNA is TGTGCCAGCAGCCTGACAGGGATGTCTTTCTTT. This chain connects TRBV6-6 to TRBJ1-1; TRBD1 matches 7 bases. The junction had 7 bases not matched to a gene; V was cut back by 6 bases and J by 12 bases. CDR1 MNHNY and CDR2 SVGAGI come from the germline V gene (reference sequence). The CDR3 spans 11 residues.

V is TRBV10-3 and J is TRBJ2-7, with a weak D call TRBD1 (5 bases). V was trimmed by 10 bases and J by 1 base, leaving 17 bases between them. Germline V gene lookup returns CDR1 ENHRY and CDR2 SYGVKD. This CDR3 spans 14 amino acids. CDR3 sequence: CATKIDAGSYEQYV. CDR3 DNA sequence: TGTGCCACCAAAATCGACGCAGGGTCCTACGAGCAGTACGTC.

J is TRBJ2-5 and V is TRBV2; TRBD1 agrees at 10 bases. The CDR3 loop spans 12 amino acids. The germline V gene encodes CDR1 SNHLY and CDR2 FYNNEI. V lost 10 bases and J lost 5; bases outside the gene matches: 4. The CDR3 DNA sequence: TGTGCCAACGCGGACAGGGGGGAGACCCAGTACTTC. This translates into CANADRGETQYF.

The CDR3 loop is CASRGLGREAEAFF. Here the CDR3 DNA reads TGTGCCAGCAGGGGCCTGGGCAGGGAGGCTGAAGCTTTCTTT. This chain connects TRBV11-2 to TRBJ1-1, with D possibly being TRBD1 (5 bases). The CDR3 loop spans 14 amino acids. The ends were cut back, 6 bases at V and 6 bases at J, with 17 bases in the middle. Germline V gene data show CDR1 as SGHAT and CDR2 as FQNNGV.